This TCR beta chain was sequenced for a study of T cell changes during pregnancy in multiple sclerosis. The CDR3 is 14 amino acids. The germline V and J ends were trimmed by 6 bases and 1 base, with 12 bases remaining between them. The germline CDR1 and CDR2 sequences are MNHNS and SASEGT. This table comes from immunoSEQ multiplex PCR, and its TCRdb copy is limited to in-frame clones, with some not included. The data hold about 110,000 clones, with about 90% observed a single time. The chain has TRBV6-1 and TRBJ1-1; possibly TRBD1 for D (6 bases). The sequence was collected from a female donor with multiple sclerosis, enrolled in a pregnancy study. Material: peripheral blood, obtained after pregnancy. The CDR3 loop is CASRPTGKNTEAFF. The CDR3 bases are TGTGCCAGCAGACCGACAGGAAAGAACACTGAAGCTTTCTTT.